These 16 T cell receptor beta chains were all obtained from the same sample, sequenced in a study of CXCR3-negative and CXCR3-positive naive CD8 T cells. Through 5' RACE with UMI labels, the TRB cDNA libraries were prepared. TCRdb reprocessed the 5' RACE reads and reports one entry per CDR3 protein, with no DNA. In all, the sample yields about 41,000 distinct CDR3 sequences. The specimen was naive CXCR3- CD8+ T cells from blood. Subset specified: CD45RO-CCR7+CD27+CD95- naive CD8+ T cells lacking CXCR3 (TNR3-). Receptor source: a human donor in good health. Some clones in this sample may be carry-over from other donors' samples.

This chain joins TRBV20-1 and TRBJ2-1; the TRBD1 assignment by TCRdb is unverifiable without DNA. The length of the CDR3 is 12 residues. Germline V lookup: CDR1 DFQATT, CDR2 SNEGSKA (reference sequence). CDR3 loop: CTLGWGLNEQFF.

This chain uses TRBV20-1 with TRBJ1-6. The CDR3 extends over 15 amino acids. Germline CDR1 is DFQATT and CDR2 is SNEGSKA (reference sequence). CDR3: CSARDYEEFNSPLHF.

This chain links TRBV15 with TRBJ2-5; TCRdb indicates TRBD1, and absent DNA this call remains unverified. The CDR3 runs 14 residues. CDR1 LNHNV and CDR2 YYDKDF come from the germline V gene (reference sequence). The CDR3 sequence: CATSGGGEMETQYF.

This chain joins TRBV12-3 or TRBV12-4 and TRBJ2-7. This CDR3 has 13 amino acids. CDR3 region: CASSFGVLGEQYF.

This chain's CDR3 is CSAVPNRGENKNIQYF. This chain links TRBV20-1 with TRBJ2-4; TCRdb gives TRBD1 as the D gene, but with no DNA this cannot be confirmed. The CDR3 spans 16 residues. Germline V CDR1 and CDR2: DFQATT, SNEGSKA (reference sequence).

The chain couples TRBV7-6 to TRBJ2-7; TCRdb proposes TRBD1, but this gene call is untestable without DNA. Germline V CDR1 and CDR2: SGHVS, FNYEAQ. The CDR3 consists of 15 residues. This chain's CDR3 is CASSFSGQGTYEQYF.

The V gene is TRBV7-8, the J gene TRBJ1-5. The CDR3 spans 16 residues. The germline gives CDR1 SGHVS, CDR2 FQNEAQ. CDR3 sequence: CASSPTPGLSNQPQHF.

The V and J genes are TRBV12-3 or TRBV12-4 and TRBJ2-3; TCRdb calls TRBD2, which cannot be checked without DNA. The CDR3 loop spans 16 amino acids. CDR3 residues: CASRPASGGAVDTQYF.

The chain recombines TRBV4-1 with TRBJ2-1. CDR1 and CDR2 (germline): MGHRA, YSYEKL. This CDR3 is 17 amino acids long. The CDR3 loop reads CASSQDETSSSYNEQFF.

The rearrangement joins TRBV2 to TRBJ2-2. The CDR3 consists of 12 residues. CDR1 is SNHLY and CDR2 is FYNNEI in the germline V gene. The CDR3 here is CATHKNTGELFF.

The chain's CDR3 is CASRARQGQTQYF. The rearrangement links TRBV12-2 to TRBJ2-5; the TRBD1 assignment by TCRdb is unverifiable without DNA. TRBV12-2 is a pseudogene segment. This CDR3 region has 13 residues.

This chain joins TRBV7-9 and TRBJ1-2; TCRdb picks TRBD1, but there is no DNA to check that call. Germline CDR1 is SEHNR and CDR2 is FQNEAQ (reference sequence). The CDR3 is 17 amino acids. This chain's CDR3 is CASSLRDRIEYNYGYTF. The full variable domain, in which reference TRBV7-9 and TRBJ1-2 provide the parts outside the CDR3, is DTGVSQNPRHKITKRGQNVTFRCDPISEHNRLYWYRQTLGQGPEFLTYFQNEAQLEKSRLLSDRFSAERPKGSFSTLEIQRTEQGDSAMYLCASSLRDRIEYNYGYTFGSGTRLTVV.

The chain joins TRBV28 to TRBJ2-4; TCRdb proposes TRBD1, but this gene call is untestable without DNA. The germline CDR1 and CDR2 sequences are MDHEN and SYDVKM. This CDR3 has 14 amino acids. The CDR3 reads CASSPQTGKNIQYF.

The CDR3 loop is CASSHLRQGVADTQYF. V is TRBV7-9 and J is TRBJ2-3; TCRdb calls TRBD1, which cannot be checked without DNA. The CDR3 consists of 16 residues. Germline V gene lookup returns CDR1 SEHNR and CDR2 FQNEAQ (reference sequence).

The chain links TRBV21-1 to TRBJ1-5; the D call from TCRdb, TRBD1, cannot be confirmed without DNA. TRBV21-1 is given as a pseudogene. This CDR3 is 17 amino acids long. The CDR3 region is CASSKAGGGNSNQPQHF.

The chain links TRBV6-2 or TRBV6-3 to TRBJ2-7; the D gene TCRdb calls, TRBD1, cannot be checked with no DNA. This CDR3 region has 16 residues. CDR1 and CDR2 from the germline V gene are MNHEY and SVGEGT. The CDR3 here is CASSYSLDRGLHEQYF.